The clone carrying this T cell receptor beta chain was recorded a few times. The antigen is undetermined. This sample was included in a study of T cells after yellow fever vaccination. Study outcomes and limitations: Post-booster samples contained most primary-vaccination clones (around 95% CD4, around 88% CD8).

MiXCR, run by TCRdb on the 5' RACE reads, gives a single entry per CDR3 protein. The profile shows approximately 340,000 distinct CDR3 sequences, 8.7% of them singletons. The germline V gene encodes CDR1 LGHNA and CDR2 YSLEER. The germline V and J ends were trimmed by 3 bases and 6 bases, with 20 bases remaining between them. The CDR3 has 16 amino acids. This specimen was PBMCs, taken on the day of the first yellow fever vaccination. The clonotype comes from a man aged 18-30 years who received the YFV17D yellow fever vaccine. The chain is built from TRBV4-3 and TRBJ2-5; weak D call: TRBD2 (7 bases). The CDR3, as DNA: TGCGCCAGCAGCCAGGAATGGGGGGGCCGGAGAAAGACCCAGTACTTC. Amino acid sequence: CASSQEWGGRRKTQYF.